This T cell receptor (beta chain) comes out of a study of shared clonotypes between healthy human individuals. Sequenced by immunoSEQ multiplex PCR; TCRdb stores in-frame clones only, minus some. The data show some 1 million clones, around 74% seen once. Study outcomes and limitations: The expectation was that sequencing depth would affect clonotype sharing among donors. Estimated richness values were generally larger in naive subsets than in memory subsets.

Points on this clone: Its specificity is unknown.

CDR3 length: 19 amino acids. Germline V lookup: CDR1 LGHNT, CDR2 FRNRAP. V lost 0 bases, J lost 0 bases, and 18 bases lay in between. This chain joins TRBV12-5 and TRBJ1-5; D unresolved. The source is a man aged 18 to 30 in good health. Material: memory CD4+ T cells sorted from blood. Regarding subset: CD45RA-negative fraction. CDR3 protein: CASGLVLWGGMDSNQPQHF. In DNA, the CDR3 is TGTGCTAGTGGTTTGGTACTCTGGGGAGGGATGGATAGCAATCAGCCCCAGCATTTT.